Below, one T cell receptor beta chain is given with its context. The source of the sample is a study of T cell changes during pregnancy in multiple sclerosis. Only in-frame clones appear in the TCRdb table, and some are missing; sequencing was by immunoSEQ multiplex PCR. This table has approximately 70,000 clones, under 95% appearing once. Trimming left V 5 bases short and J 3 bases short, with 19 bases between. The germline V gene encodes CDR1 MNHNY and CDR2 SVGAGI (reference sequence). CDR3 length: 16 residues. Source: peripheral blood, taken in the second trimester of pregnancy. The TCR originated in a female donor in good health, enrolled as a control in a pregnancy study. The rearrangement links TRBV6-6 to TRBJ1-1; D is possibly TRBD1 (6 bases). The CDR3 DNA sequence: TGTGCCAGCAGTCTATTTGGACAGCAGATTGACACTGAAGCTTTCTTT. Translation gives CASSLFGQQIDTEAFF.